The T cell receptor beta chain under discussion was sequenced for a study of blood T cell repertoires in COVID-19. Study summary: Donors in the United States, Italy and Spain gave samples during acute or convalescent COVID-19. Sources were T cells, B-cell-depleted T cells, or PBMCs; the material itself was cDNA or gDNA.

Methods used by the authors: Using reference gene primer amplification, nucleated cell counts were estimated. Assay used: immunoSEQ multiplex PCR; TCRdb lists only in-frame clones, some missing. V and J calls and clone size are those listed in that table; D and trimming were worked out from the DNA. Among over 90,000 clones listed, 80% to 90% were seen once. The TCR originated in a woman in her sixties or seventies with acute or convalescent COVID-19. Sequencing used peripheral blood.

CDR3 region: CAFEGRVLTYEQYF. The CDR3 DNA reads as TGTGCCTTCGAAGGCAGGGTGCTCACCTACGAGCAGTACTTC. The rearrangement uses TRBV7-6 and TRBJ2-7; D might be TRBD1 (5 bases). The CDR3 has 14 residues. V was pared by 11 bases and J by 2 bases, with 19 bases between. Germline CDR1 and CDR2: SGHVS and FNYEAQ.